Listed below are T cell receptor beta chains from one sample, sequenced in a study of blood T cell repertoires in COVID-19. TCRdb's table, derived via immunoSEQ multiplex PCR, lists solely in-frame clones and lacks some. The table has about 140,000 clones, almost 80% seen once; the top ten hold under 3%. The source material was PBMCs or T cells enriched from blood (not recorded which). These receptors were obtained from a woman in her forties or fifties who had recovered from COVID-19. Both conserved end residues are part of each CDR3. The order of the fields is J gene, V gene, D gene, clone size, CDR3 protein, CDR3 DNA. The D gene is left open where the match is weak. The size field is filled for only some rows; it gives once, few, many or a size class.

j_call: TRBJ1-4
v_call: TRBV2
d_call: NA
clone_size: once
cdr3_aa: CASRPRQVREKLFF
cdr3_nt: TGTGCCAGCAGACCCCGACAGGTTCGAGAAAAACTGTTTTTT

j_call: TRBJ1-1
v_call: TRBV3-1/TRBV3-2
d_call: NA
clone_size: NA
cdr3_aa: CASSQDGGTGAEAFF
cdr3_nt: TGTGCCAGCAGCCAAGACGGGGGAACGGGCGCTGAAGCTTTCTTT

j_call: TRBJ2-3
v_call: TRBV9
d_call: TRBD1
clone_size: NA
cdr3_aa: CASSVVAKQGAFTDTQYF
cdr3_nt: TGTGCCAGCAGCGTAGTTGCTAAACAGGGGGCATTCACAGATACGCAGTATTTT

j_call: TRBJ1-2
v_call: TRBV11-2
d_call: NA
clone_size: NA
cdr3_aa: CASSSEAYGYTF
cdr3_nt: TGTGCCAGCAGCTCTGAGGCGTATGGCTACACCTTC

j_call: TRBJ2-3
v_call: TRBV24-1
d_call: NA
clone_size: NA
cdr3_aa: CATSDSRAASTEGRTQYF
cdr3_nt: TGTGCCACCAGTGACTCCCGGGCCGCGAGTACCGAAGGGAGAACGCAGTATTTT

j_call: TRBJ2-1
v_call: TRBV7-3
d_call: TRBD2
clone_size: NA
cdr3_aa: CASSLKSSGGPQIYNEQFF
cdr3_nt: TGTGCCAGCAGCTTAAAGTCCAGCGGGGGGCCCCAAATTTACAATGAGCAGTTCTTC

j_call: TRBJ1-1
v_call: TRBV9
d_call: NA
clone_size: NA
cdr3_aa: CASSPSGDHTEAFF
cdr3_nt: TGTGCCAGCAGCCCCTCCGGGGATCATACTGAAGCTTTCTTT

j_call: TRBJ2-7
v_call: TRBV9
d_call: NA
clone_size: NA
cdr3_aa: CASSVDQTGLEDEQYF
cdr3_nt: TGTGCCAGCAGCGTAGACCAAACAGGGTTGGAGGACGAGCAGTACTTC

j_call: TRBJ2-7
v_call: TRBV9
d_call: TRBD2
clone_size: NA
cdr3_aa: CASGAGVTSYEQYF
cdr3_nt: TGTGCCAGCGGGGCGGGGGTGACCTCCTACGAGCAGTACTTC

j_call: TRBJ2-3
v_call: TRBV18
d_call: TRBD1
clone_size: NA
cdr3_aa: CASSPTGGTDTQYF
cdr3_nt: TGTGCCAGCTCACCGACAGGGGGTACAGATACGCAGTATTTT

j_call: TRBJ1-2
v_call: TRBV7-8
d_call: TRBD1
clone_size: NA
cdr3_aa: CASIPLTGPLYYGYTF
cdr3_nt: TGTGCCAGCATCCCTCTGACAGGGCCGTTGTACTATGGCTACACCTTC

j_call: TRBJ2-1
v_call: TRBV19
d_call: TRBD1
clone_size: NA
cdr3_aa: CASSIVAGTGFSSYNEQFF
cdr3_nt: TGTGCCAGTAGTATAGTTGCCGGGACAGGGTTTAGCTCCTACAATGAGCAGTTCTTC

j_call: TRBJ1-1
v_call: TRBV7-3
d_call: NA
clone_size: NA
cdr3_aa: CASSRSGGVTEAFF
cdr3_nt: TGTGCCAGCAGTCGATCGGGAGGGGTGACTGAAGCTTTCTTT

j_call: TRBJ2-5
v_call: TRBV15
d_call: TRBD1
clone_size: NA
cdr3_aa: CATSRNRIRQGIPKETQYF
cdr3_nt: TGTGCCACCAGCAGAAATCGAATAAGACAGGGGATCCCTAAAGAGACCCAGTACTTC

j_call: TRBJ2-7
v_call: TRBV5-1
d_call: NA
clone_size: NA
cdr3_aa: CASSLGAGTSYEQYF
cdr3_nt: TGCGCCAGCAGCTTGGGCGCGGGGACCTCCTACGAGCAGTACTTC

j_call: TRBJ2-1
v_call: TRBV6-5
d_call: NA
clone_size: NA
cdr3_aa: CASSYSTGVGYNEQFF
cdr3_nt: TGTGCCAGCAGTTACTCGACGGGGGTGGGCTACAATGAGCAGTTCTTC

j_call: TRBJ1-5
v_call: TRBV19
d_call: TRBD1
clone_size: NA
cdr3_aa: CASSMGQGAYEGNQPQHF
cdr3_nt: TGTGCCAGTAGTATGGGACAGGGGGCATATGAGGGCAATCAGCCCCAGCATTTT

j_call: TRBJ2-1
v_call: TRBV6-1
d_call: NA
clone_size: NA
cdr3_aa: CASSEAVHLALSANEQFF
cdr3_nt: TGTGCCAGCAGTGAAGCGGTCCACTTAGCGCTGTCGGCCAATGAGCAGTTCTTC

j_call: TRBJ2-7
v_call: TRBV7-9
d_call: NA
clone_size: NA
cdr3_aa: CASNSDDSYEQYF
cdr3_nt: TGTGCCAGCAACAGTGACGACTCCTACGAGCAGTACTTC

j_call: TRBJ1-2
v_call: TRBV10-3
d_call: NA
clone_size: NA
cdr3_aa: CAIRRENGYTF
cdr3_nt: TGTGCCATCAGACGGGAAAATGGCTACACCTTC

j_call: TRBJ2-2
v_call: TRBV7-6
d_call: TRBD2
clone_size: NA
cdr3_aa: CASSFGLAGNTGELFF
cdr3_nt: TGTGCCAGCAGCTTCGGGTTAGCGGGGAACACCGGGGAGCTGTTTTTT

j_call: TRBJ1-6
v_call: TRBV7-3
d_call: NA
clone_size: NA
cdr3_aa: CASSLRGDINSPLHF
cdr3_nt: TGTGCCAGCAGCTTAAGGGGGGATATCAATTCACCCCTCCACTTT

j_call: TRBJ2-1
v_call: TRBV7-3
d_call: TRBD1
clone_size: NA
cdr3_aa: CASSWGQDPEGQFF
cdr3_nt: TGTGCCAGCAGCTGGGGACAGGATCCAGAAGGGCAGTTCTTC

j_call: TRBJ2-7
v_call: TRBV11-3
d_call: NA
clone_size: NA
cdr3_aa: CASSLDRSGEQYF
cdr3_nt: TGTGCCAGCAGCTTAGATAGATCAGGCGAGCAGTACTTC

j_call: TRBJ1-6
v_call: TRBV5-4
d_call: NA
clone_size: NA
cdr3_aa: CASSFEGSYNSPLHF
cdr3_nt: TGTGCCAGCAGCTTTGAGGGTTCCTATAATTCACCCCTCCACTTT

j_call: TRBJ1-2
v_call: TRBV7-6
d_call: TRBD1
clone_size: NA
cdr3_aa: CASSFGTAYGYTF
cdr3_nt: TGTGCCAGCAGCTTCGGGACAGCTTATGGCTACACCTTC

j_call: TRBJ1-2
v_call: TRBV6-1
d_call: NA
clone_size: NA
cdr3_aa: CASSEAFGGGLVSGYTF
cdr3_nt: TGTGCCAGCAGTGAAGCTTTTGGCGGGGGGCTCGTTAGTGGCTACACCTTC

j_call: TRBJ2-7
v_call: TRBV28
d_call: TRBD1
clone_size: NA
cdr3_aa: CASSSPGDRAYEQYF
cdr3_nt: TGTGCCAGCAGTTCTCCCGGCGACAGGGCCTACGAGCAGTACTTC

j_call: TRBJ1-1
v_call: TRBV4-1
d_call: NA
clone_size: NA
cdr3_aa: CASSQDRGTVDTEAFF
cdr3_nt: TGCGCCAGCAGCCAAGACAGGGGAACCGTGGACACTGAAGCTTTCTTT

j_call: TRBJ2-3
v_call: TRBV11-2
d_call: TRBD2
clone_size: NA
cdr3_aa: CASSYYGTSGRTDTQYF
cdr3_nt: TGTGCCAGCAGCTACTACGGGACTAGCGGACGCACAGATACGCAGTATTTT

j_call: TRBJ2-5
v_call: TRBV2
d_call: TRBD2
clone_size: NA
cdr3_aa: CASPLGPGLAGEGQETQYF
cdr3_nt: TGTGCCAGCCCGTTGGGACCGGGACTAGCGGGAGAGGGGCAAGAGACCCAGTACTTC

j_call: TRBJ2-3
v_call: TRBV9
d_call: NA
clone_size: NA
cdr3_aa: CASSRTEGRTDTQYF
cdr3_nt: TGTGCCAGCAGCAGGACGGAGGGGCGCACAGATACGCAGTATTTT

j_call: TRBJ2-2
v_call: TRBV28
d_call: TRBD2
clone_size: NA
cdr3_aa: CASMAGGPDGELFF
cdr3_nt: TGTGCCAGCATGGCGGGAGGGCCCGACGGGGAGCTGTTTTTT

j_call: TRBJ1-2
v_call: TRBV7-2
d_call: NA
clone_size: NA
cdr3_aa: CASSPQPGFNYGYTF
cdr3_nt: TGTGCCAGCAGCCCACAACCGGGTTTCAACTATGGCTACACCTTC

j_call: TRBJ2-3
v_call: TRBV4-2
d_call: TRBD2
clone_size: NA
cdr3_aa: CASSQDWASGEHGTDTQYF
cdr3_nt: TGTGCCAGCAGCCAAGATTGGGCTAGCGGGGAACATGGCACAGATACGCAGTATTTT

j_call: TRBJ1-2
v_call: TRBV5-1
d_call: NA
clone_size: NA
cdr3_aa: CASSSGDRMGYGYTF
cdr3_nt: TGCGCCAGCAGCTCAGGTGACAGGATGGGCTATGGCTACACCTTC

j_call: TRBJ1-1
v_call: TRBV7-9
d_call: TRBD1
clone_size: once
cdr3_aa: CASSRTGEGTEAFF
cdr3_nt: TGTGCCAGCAGTCGTACAGGGGAAGGCACTGAAGCTTTCTTT

j_call: TRBJ2-2
v_call: TRBV5-1
d_call: NA
clone_size: once
cdr3_aa: CASSLYDGDTGELFF
cdr3_nt: TGCGCCAGCAGCTTGTACGACGGAGACACCGGGGAGCTGTTTTTT

j_call: TRBJ1-3
v_call: TRBV3-1/TRBV3-2
d_call: NA
clone_size: NA
cdr3_aa: CASSQTGWGNTIYF
cdr3_nt: TGTGCCAGCAGCCAAACAGGGTGGGGAAACACCATATATTTT

j_call: TRBJ2-1
v_call: TRBV7-9
d_call: TRBD1
clone_size: NA
cdr3_aa: CASTQDRGPNEQFF
cdr3_nt: TGTGCCAGCACCCAAGACAGGGGTCCCAATGAGCAGTTCTTC